Following are 13 T cell receptor beta chains from one sample sequenced in a study of cytomegalovirus exposure and HLA in healthy donors (TCRdb year 2017). Library construction relied on the immunoSEQ multiplex PCR assay. The multiplex PCR relied on a mix of 60 forward primers for TCR Vbeta segments and 13 reverse primers for TCR Jbeta segments. TCRdb took this table from immuneACCESS and kept in-frame rearrangements with V and J called. Such tables lack part of the clones; where checked against another copy, unresolved V genes explain under half of the gap, and the rest is unexplained. This sample gives 150,000 to 250,000 clones in total; over 65% of them show up just once. The top ten hold roughly 0.098% of the sample. The sequencing sample was made of PBMCs. These receptors were obtained from a boy under 10 years old in good health and CMV-seronegative.

This clone occurred a few times. The gene calls are TRBV27 and TRBJ2-5; D is possibly TRBD2 (5 bases). Trimming took 0 bases from V and 5 from J, leaving 10 bases between them. Germline V lookup: CDR1 MNHEY, CDR2 SMNVEV (reference sequence). The CDR3 contains 14 residues. The CDR3 here is CASSLSPRRETQYF. The CDR3 DNA reads TGTGCCAGCAGTTTATCTCCAAGGAGGGAGACCCAGTACTTC.

This clone was seen only a few times. The chain uses TRBV5-1 and TRBJ2-7, with 16 nucleotides matching TRBD2. V lost 4 bases and J lost 0; bases outside the gene matches: 7. CDR1 is SGHRS, CDR2 YFSETQ, per germline. CDR3 length equals 18 residues. The CDR3 protein is CASSPGTSGGAFSYEQYF. The DNA of the CDR3 is TGCGCCAGCAGCCCAGGGACTAGCGGGGGGGCATTCTCCTACGAGCAGTACTTC.

This chain joins TRBV9 and TRBJ2-6, with 8 nucleotides matching TRBD1. This CDR3 contains 18 residues. The ends lost 4 bases at V and 0 bases at J; junction bases unmatched: 9. Germline V gene lookup returns CDR1 SGDLS and CDR2 YYNGEE. The CDR3 loop reads CASSLRTGSISGANVLTF. The CDR3 nucleotides are TGTGCCAGCAGCCTCCGGACAGGGAGCATCTCTGGGGCCAACGTCCTGACTTTC.

Here the CDR3 DNA reads TGTGCCAGCAGTTCCAACCCGCCAGGGTATAACTATGGCTACACCTTC. As protein: CASSSNPPGYNYGYTF. The chain links TRBV7-9 to TRBJ1-2; TRBD1 might be the D (5 bases). Trimming stripped 6 bases from V and 1 base from J, with 18 bases between. CDR1 SEHNR and CDR2 FQNEAQ come from the germline V gene (reference sequence). The CDR3 totals 16 residues.

J is TRBJ2-1 and V is TRBV13; TRBD1 might be the D (6 bases). The V and J ends lost 5 bases and 4 bases respectively, with 15 bases between them. Germline assignment: CDR1 PRHDT and CDR2 FYEKMQ (reference sequence). The length of the CDR3 is 15 residues. The CDR3 coding sequence is TGTGCCAGCAGCCCCAGGGACATGCGGTACAATGAGCAGTTCTTC. It translates to CASSPRDMRYNEQFF. Together with reference TRBV13 and TRBJ2-1, the CDR3 gives the full variable domain: AAGVIQSPRHLIKEKRETATLKCYPIPRHDTVYWYQQGPGQDPQFLISFYEKMQSDKGSIPDRFSAQQFSDYHSELNMSSLELGDSALYFCASSPRDMRYNEQFFGPGTRLTVL.

The CDR3: CSVKAGGSYNEQFF. CDR3 sequence (DNA): TGCAGCGTCAAAGCGGGGGGCTCCTACAATGAGCAGTTCTTC. The chain has TRBV29-1 and TRBJ2-1; 9 bases line up with TRBD2. Germline CDR1 and CDR2: SQVTM and ANQGSEA. This CDR3 region has 14 residues. V was clipped by 6 bases and J by 0 bases; unmatched bases: 3.

The gene calls are TRBV19 and TRBJ2-7, with a weak D call TRBD1 (5 bases). The germline gives CDR1 LNHDA, CDR2 SQIVND (reference sequence). The length of the CDR3 is 12 residues. V lost 5 bases to trimming and J lost 3 bases, with 8 bases between them. The CDR3 sequence is CASSDTGYEQYF. The CDR3, as DNA: TGTGCCAGTAGTGATACAGGCTACGAGCAGTACTTC.

The rearrangement uses TRBV19 and TRBJ1-1; D uncertain. With 7 bases removed from V and 0 bases from J, the gap between germline ends came to 9 bases. Germline V gives CDR1 LNHDA, CDR2 SQIVND (reference sequence). This CDR3 region has 13 residues. Here the CDR3 reads CASNDFMNTEAFF. As DNA, the CDR3 is TGTGCCAGTAATGACTTTATGAACACTGAAGCTTTCTTT.

The chain employs TRBV5-4 and TRBJ1-3, with 7 positions matching TRBD1. Trimming at V came to 0 bases and at J to 0 bases, leaving 0 bases not matched to a gene. The CDR3 extends over 15 amino acids. Germline loops: CDR1 SGHNT, CDR2 YYREEE (reference sequence). Written as DNA, the CDR3 is TGTGCCAGCAGCTTGGACAGGGGCTCTGGAAACACCATATATTTT. Protein product: CASSLDRGSGNTIYF.

The rearrangement links TRBV9 to TRBJ1-6; 8 nucleotides agree with TRBD1. Germline lookup yields CDR1 SGDLS and CDR2 YYNGEE. The junction had 15 bases not matched to a gene; V was cut back by 3 bases and J by 13 bases. CDR3 length: 16 amino acids. This CDR3 is CASSERDRTLRSPLHF. CDR3 DNA sequence: TGTGCCAGCAGCGAAAGGGACAGGACCCTTCGGTCTCCCCTCCACTTT. Full variable domain (outside the CDR3, taken from reference TRBV9 and TRBJ1-6): DSGVTQTPKHLITATGQRVTLRCSPRSGDLSVYWYQQSLDQGLQFLIQYYNGEERAKGNILERFSAQQFPDLHSELNLSSLELGDSALYFCASSERDRTLRSPLHFGNGTRLTVT.

There are a few counts of this clone. V usage is TRBV15 and J usage is TRBJ1-6; D is unclear. The CDR3 loop spans 17 amino acids. Per germline, CDR1 LNHNV and CDR2 YYDKDF (reference sequence). V lost 0 bases and J 0 bases, leaving 9 bases between the germline ends. CDR3 bases: TGTGCCACCAGCAGAGAAGACACCAGCTCCTATAATTCACCCCTCCACTTT. Protein: CATSREDTSSYNSPLHF.

CDR3 loop: CASSQVSGYLNSPLHF. DNA of the CDR3: TGTGCCAGCAGCCAAGTCTCGGGATACCTGAATTCACCCCTCCACTTT. V and J are TRBV4-2 and TRBJ1-6; D is unclear. This CDR3 comprises 16 residues. Per germline, CDR1 LGHNA and CDR2 YNFKEQ. V lost 1 base and J lost 7, with 14 bases in between.

This sequence joins TRBV7-8 and TRBJ2-5; perhaps TRBD2 as D (7 bases). CDR1 is SGHVS, CDR2 FQNEAQ, per germline. The CDR3 is 14 residues long. Trimming shortened V by 5 bases and J by 5 bases, and 15 bases separated the two germline ends. CDR3 sequence: CASSNPRGGETQYF. Here the CDR3 DNA reads TGTGCCAGCAGCAACCCCAGGGGAGGGGAGACCCAGTACTTC.